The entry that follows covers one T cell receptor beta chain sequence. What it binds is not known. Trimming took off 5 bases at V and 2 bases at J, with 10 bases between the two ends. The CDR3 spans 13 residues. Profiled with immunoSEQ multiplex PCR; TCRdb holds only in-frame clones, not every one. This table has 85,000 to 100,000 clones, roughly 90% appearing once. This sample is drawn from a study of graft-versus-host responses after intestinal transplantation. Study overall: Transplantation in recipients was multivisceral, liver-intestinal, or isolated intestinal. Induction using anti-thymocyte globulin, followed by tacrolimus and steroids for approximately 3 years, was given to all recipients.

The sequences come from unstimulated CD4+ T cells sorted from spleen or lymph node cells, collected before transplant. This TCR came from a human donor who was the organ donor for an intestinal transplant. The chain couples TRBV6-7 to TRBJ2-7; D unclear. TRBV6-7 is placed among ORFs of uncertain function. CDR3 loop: CASSDSETYEQYF. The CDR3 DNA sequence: TGTGCCAGCAGTGATTCGGAGACCTACGAGCAGTACTTC.